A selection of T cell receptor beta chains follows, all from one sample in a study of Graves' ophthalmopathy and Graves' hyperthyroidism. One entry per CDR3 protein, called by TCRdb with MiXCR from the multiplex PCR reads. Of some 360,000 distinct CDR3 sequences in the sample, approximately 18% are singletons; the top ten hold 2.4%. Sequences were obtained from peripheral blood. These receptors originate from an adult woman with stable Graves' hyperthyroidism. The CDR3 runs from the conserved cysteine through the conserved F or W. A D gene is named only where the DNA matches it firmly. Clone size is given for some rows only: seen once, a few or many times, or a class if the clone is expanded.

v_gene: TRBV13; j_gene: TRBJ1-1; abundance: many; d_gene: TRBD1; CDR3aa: CASSQTGTGITEAFF; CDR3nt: TGTGCCAGCAGCCAAACCGGGACAGGGATCACTGAAGCTTTCTTT
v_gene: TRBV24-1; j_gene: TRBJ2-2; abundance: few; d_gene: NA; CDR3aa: CATSDLVGTPNTGELFF; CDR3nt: TGTGCCACCAGTGATTTGGTCGGGACTCCCAACACCGGGGAGCTGTTTTTT
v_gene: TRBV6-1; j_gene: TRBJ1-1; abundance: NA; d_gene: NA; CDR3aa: CATESYTEAFF; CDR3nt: TGTGCCACCGAGAGCTACACTGAAGCTTTCTTT
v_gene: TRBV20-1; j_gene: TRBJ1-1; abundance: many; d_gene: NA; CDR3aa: CSARDLGYPEAFF; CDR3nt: TGCAGTGCTAGAGATCTCGGATATCCTGAAGCTTTCTTT
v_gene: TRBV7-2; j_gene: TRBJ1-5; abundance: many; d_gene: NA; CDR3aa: CASSLGEGWDQPQHF; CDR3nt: TGTGCCAGCAGCTTAGGGGAGGGGTGGGATCAGCCCCAGCATTTT
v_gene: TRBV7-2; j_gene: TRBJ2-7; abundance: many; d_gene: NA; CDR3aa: CASSAPGRLVSYEQYF; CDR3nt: TGTGCCAGCAGCGCGCCCGGGAGACTAGTCTCCTACGAGCAGTACTTC
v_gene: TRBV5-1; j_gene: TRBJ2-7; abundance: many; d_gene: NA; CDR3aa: CASSPDGEPYEQYF; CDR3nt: TGCGCCAGCAGCCCGGACGGAGAACCCTACGAGCAGTACTTC
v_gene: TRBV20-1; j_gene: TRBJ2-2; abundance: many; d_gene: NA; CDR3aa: CSARSYGHNTGELFF; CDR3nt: TGCAGTGCTAGATCGTATGGACACAACACCGGGGAGCTGTTTTTT
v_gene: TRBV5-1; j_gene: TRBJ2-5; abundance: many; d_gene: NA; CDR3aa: CASSLAQVGIQETQYF; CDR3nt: TGCGCCAGCAGCTTGGCTCAGGTCGGGATCCAAGAGACCCAGTACTTC
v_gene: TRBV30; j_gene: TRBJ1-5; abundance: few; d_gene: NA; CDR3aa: CAWGAGSNQPQHF; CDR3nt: TGTGCCTGGGGGGCCGGAAGCAATCAGCCCCAGCATTTT
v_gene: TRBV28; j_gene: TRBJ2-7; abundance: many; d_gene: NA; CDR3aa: CASSHPSTGIYEQYF; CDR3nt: TGTGCCAGCAGCCATCCTTCTACAGGTATCTACGAGCAGTACTTC
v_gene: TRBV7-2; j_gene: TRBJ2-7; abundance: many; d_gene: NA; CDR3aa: CASSPGFHEQYF; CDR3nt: TGTGCCAGCAGTCCAGGGTTCCACGAGCAGTACTTC
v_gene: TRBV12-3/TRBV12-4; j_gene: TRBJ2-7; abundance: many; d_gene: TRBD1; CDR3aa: CASSPPGDRGRGEQYF; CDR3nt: TGTGCCAGCAGTCCCCCCGGCGACAGGGGTCGAGGCGAGCAGTACTTC
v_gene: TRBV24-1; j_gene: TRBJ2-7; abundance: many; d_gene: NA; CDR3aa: CATSDGLYEQYF; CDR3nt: TGTGCCACCAGTGATGGTCTTTACGAGCAGTACTTC
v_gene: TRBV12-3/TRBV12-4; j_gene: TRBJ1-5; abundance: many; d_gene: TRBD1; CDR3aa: CAIGDSGGNQPQHF; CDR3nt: TGTGCCATCGGGGACAGCGGTGGTAATCAGCCCCAGCATTTT
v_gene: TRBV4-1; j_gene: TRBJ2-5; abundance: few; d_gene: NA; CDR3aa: CASSQGGGQETQYF; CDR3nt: TGCGCCAGCAGCCAAGGGGGCGGGCAAGAGACCCAGTACTTC